The source of this T cell receptor (beta chain) is a study of patients and donors after allogeneic stem cell transplantation. TCRdb analysed the RT-PCR reads with MiXCR anew, one entry per CDR3 protein. This sample carries about 960,000 distinct CDR3 sequences, under 20% of them seen once, and the ten largest clones take roughly 6%. Germline lookup yields CDR1 KGHDR and CDR2 SFDVKD. The V segment lost 0 bases and the J segment 0 bases; nucleotides outside the gene matches: 2. The CDR3 sequence is 17 residues long. This clonotype has just a few counts. This rearrangement joins TRBV24-1 to TRBJ2-2, with 8 bases that match TRBD1. The sequenced sample consisted of blood, either unsorted or a sorted T cell fraction (not recorded which). The receptor was derived from a human donor who was either an allogeneic HSCT recipient or a stem cell or donor lymphocyte infusion donor (not recorded which). It is not recorded whose cells these are; they may come from a transplant donor. The CDR3 sequence: CATSDLDRGPNTGELFF. The CDR3 DNA sequence: TGTGCCACCAGTGATTTGGACAGGGGCCCGAACACCGGGGAGCTGTTTTTT.